This TCR beta chain was identified in a study of T cell responses to AZD1222 COVID-19 vaccine. Study observations and caveats: Baseline seropositivity characterized only a handful of AZD1222 recipients. Across spike, vaccine-associated CD4 TCRs were found, dominant at 160-218 and 743-854.

Deletions cut 9 bases from V and 1 base from J, with 18 bases between. This CDR3 has 15 residues. Germline CDR1 is LNHDA and CDR2 is SQIVND (reference sequence). Here immunoSEQ multiplex PCR was the method, and the copy in TCRdb shows in-frame clones only, minus some. In the table there are more than 85,000 clones, about four fifths of which are singletons. Concerning this clone: Its antigen is currently unknown.

This sequence joins TRBV19 and TRBJ1-1; unclear D gene. The TCR comes from an adult who received the AZD1222 COVID-19 vaccine. The sample here was peripheral blood, taken 28 days after the second AZD1222 dose. The CDR3 bases are TGTGCCAGCCGACACGGAACCAAGCCGAACACTGAAGCTTTCTTT. It codes for CASRHGTKPNTEAFF.